The entry below describes one T cell receptor beta chain. V lost 5 bases to trimming and J lost 0 bases; unmatched junction nucleotides: 2. There are 15 residues in the CDR3. Germline CDR1 MNHNY, CDR2 SVGAGI (reference sequence). Authors' data handling: Amplifying reference gene primers gave estimates of nucleated cell counts. Measured with immunoSEQ multiplex PCR; TCRdb has only the in-frame clones, and not every one. That table is the source of V, J and clone size, and D and trimming were worked out from the DNA. The table lists approximately 450,000 clones, about 90% of them singletons, with over 1.5% in the top ten. This sample was included in a study of blood T cell repertoires in COVID-19.

The sequenced material came from PBMCs or T cells enriched from blood (not recorded which). V usage is TRBV6-6 and J usage is TRBJ1-4, with 8 bases fitting TRBD1. The TCR was taken from a woman aged 18-35 years with acute COVID-19. The CDR3 DNA is TGTGCCAGCAGTCGGACAGGGCCAACTAATGAAAAACTGTTTTTT. It is translated as CASSRTGPTNEKLFF.